This T cell receptor (beta chain) was captured by sequencing in a study of T cells in Graves' hyperthyroidism and ophthalmopathy. Study information: At the time of initial diagnosis and before any treatment, peripheral blood was collected.

The diagnoses drew upon clinical symptoms, serum thyroxine and TRAb, thyroid ultrasound and orbital computed tomography. Trimming shortened V by 3 bases and J by 6 bases, and 18 bases separated the two germline ends. Germline loops: CDR1 SNHLY, CDR2 FYNNEI. The CDR3 loop spans 16 amino acids. This clonotype showed up many times. Amplified regions were TCR beta CDR3 sequences from RNA transcripts. An initial round of RT-PCR targeting the TCR CDR3 relied on the HTBI primer set. TCRdb fed the multiplex PCR reads into MiXCR, producing one record per CDR3 protein. The sample contains over 550,000 distinct CDR3 sequences, over 15% of which appear only once.

Sequenced input: blood. This receptor was identified in a woman aged 18-30 years with Graves' hyperthyroidism. The genes are TRBV2 and TRBJ1-5; D is perhaps TRBD1 (5 bases). CDR3 residues: CASSEPGPKAGQPQHF. The CDR3 region has the DNA TGTGCCAGCAGTGAGCCGGGACCAAAGGCAGGTCAGCCCCAGCATTTT.